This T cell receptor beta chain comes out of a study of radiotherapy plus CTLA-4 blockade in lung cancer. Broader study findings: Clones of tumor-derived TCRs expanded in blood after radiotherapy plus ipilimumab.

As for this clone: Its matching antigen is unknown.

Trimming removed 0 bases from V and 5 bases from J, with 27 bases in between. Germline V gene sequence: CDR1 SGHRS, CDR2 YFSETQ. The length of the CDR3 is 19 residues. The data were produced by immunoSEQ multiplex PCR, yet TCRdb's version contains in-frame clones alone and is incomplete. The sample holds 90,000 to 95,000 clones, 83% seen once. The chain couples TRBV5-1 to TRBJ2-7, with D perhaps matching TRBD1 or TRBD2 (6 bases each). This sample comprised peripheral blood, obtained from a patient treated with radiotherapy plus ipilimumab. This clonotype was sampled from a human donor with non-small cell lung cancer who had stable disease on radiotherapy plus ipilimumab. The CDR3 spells CASSLALEGVRYIRDEQYF. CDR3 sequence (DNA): TGCGCCAGCAGCTTGGCCTTGGAGGGGGTGAGATACATTCGGGACGAGCAGTACTTC.